This paragraph covers one T cell receptor (beta chain) sequence. The CDR3 is 11 amino acids. Germline loops: CDR1 MDHEN, CDR2 SYDVKM. The ends were cut back, 5 bases at V and 11 bases at J, with 12 bases in the middle. The data stem from a study of blood T cell repertoires in COVID-19. Across the study: From the United States, Italy and Spain came samples of acute and convalescent COVID-19. PBMCs, B-cell-depleted T cells, or T cells provided the cDNA or gDNA that made up the material.

Methods used by the authors: Quantification of nucleated cells was approximated via reference gene primer amplification. Method: immunoSEQ multiplex PCR; TCRdb's copy keeps in-frame clones and lacks some. V, J and clone size reflect that table, while D and trimming were determined from the DNA. The table includes about 360,000 clones, more than 75% detected once. This clonotype originated in a human donor in a cohort sampled during active COVID-19. The sequencing sample was made of peripheral blood. V and J are TRBV28 and TRBJ1-1; D is perhaps TRBD1 (5 bases). The CDR3 region has the DNA TGTGCCAGCAGTGACACAGGTTGGGCTTTCTTT. Amino acid sequence: CASSDTGWAFF.